The source of this T cell receptor (beta chain) is a study of T cell responses to AZD1222 COVID-19 vaccine. V lost 9 bases and J 4 bases, leaving 8 bases between the germline ends. Germline CDR1 KGHDR, CDR2 SFDVKD. CDR3 length: 11 residues. As for this clone: Its antigen is currently unknown.

Whole-study findings and limits: Females outnumbered males among donors, who were mostly white British; clonal diversity was possibly underestimated. Just six people given AZD1222 tested seropositive at baseline. Reports say nearly half of spike-specific TCRs go after unmutated variant regions. Sampled repertoires all dated from after the peak T cell response.

Clones were sequenced by immunoSEQ multiplex PCR, and TCRdb holds only the in-frame ones, with some missing. This table has 120,000 or so clones, more than 70% appearing once. This clonotype originated in an adult in good health. The V and J genes are TRBV24-1 and TRBJ1-2; the D is unclear. The sequences come from peripheral blood, collected on day 0 of AZD1222 vaccination. The CDR3 nucleotides are TGTGCCACCTCGAACCCCTATGGCTACACCTTC. Protein: CATSNPYGYTF.